This T cell receptor beta chain comes out of a study of blood T cells in healthy people across ages. Isolated PBMCs totaled at least 6.5 million in each sample. Through a sample-barcoded 5' primer and a J-beta primer mix, a second PCR was run for roughly 7 to 12 cycles. TCRdb analysed the 5' RACE reads with MiXCR anew, one entry per CDR3 protein. The sample has about 1,500,000 distinct CDR3 sequences, 28% seen once; the top ten hold 7.7%. With 2 bases removed from V and 5 bases from J, the gap between germline ends came to 22 bases. The CDR3 is 18 residues long. CDR1 and CDR2 from the germline V gene are MRHNA and SNTAGT.

The V and J genes are TRBV6-4 and TRBJ1-5, with D possibly matching TRBD1 (5 bases). The receptor comes from a woman in her twenties or thirties in good health. Input material: blood. For the CDR3, the DNA is TGTGCCAGCAGTGACGGTTCGGGACCTAGGGTCTCCCATCAGCCCCAGCATTTT. It specifies CASSDGSGPRVSHQPQHF.